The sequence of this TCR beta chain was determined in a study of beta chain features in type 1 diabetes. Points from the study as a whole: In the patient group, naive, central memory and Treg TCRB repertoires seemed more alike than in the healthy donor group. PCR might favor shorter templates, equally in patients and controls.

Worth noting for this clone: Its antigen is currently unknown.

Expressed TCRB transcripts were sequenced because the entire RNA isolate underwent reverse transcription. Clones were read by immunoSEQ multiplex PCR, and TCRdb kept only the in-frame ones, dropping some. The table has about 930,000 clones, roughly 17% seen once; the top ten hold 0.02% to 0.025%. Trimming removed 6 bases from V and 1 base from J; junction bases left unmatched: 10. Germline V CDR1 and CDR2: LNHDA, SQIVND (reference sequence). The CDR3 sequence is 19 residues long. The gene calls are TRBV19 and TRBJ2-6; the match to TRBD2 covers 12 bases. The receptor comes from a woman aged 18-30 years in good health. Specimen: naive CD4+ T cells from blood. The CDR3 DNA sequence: TGTGCCAGTAGCACTGGGCTAGCGGGAGGGCGTTCTGGGGCCAACGTCCTGACTTTC. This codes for CASSTGLAGGRSGANVLTF. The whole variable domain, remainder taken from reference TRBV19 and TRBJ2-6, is DGGITQSPKYLFRKEGQNVTLSCEQNLNHDAMYWYRQDPGQGLRLIYYSQIVNDFQKGDIAEGYSVSREKKESFPLTVTSAQKNPTAFYLCASSTGLAGGRSGANVLTFGAGSRLTVL.